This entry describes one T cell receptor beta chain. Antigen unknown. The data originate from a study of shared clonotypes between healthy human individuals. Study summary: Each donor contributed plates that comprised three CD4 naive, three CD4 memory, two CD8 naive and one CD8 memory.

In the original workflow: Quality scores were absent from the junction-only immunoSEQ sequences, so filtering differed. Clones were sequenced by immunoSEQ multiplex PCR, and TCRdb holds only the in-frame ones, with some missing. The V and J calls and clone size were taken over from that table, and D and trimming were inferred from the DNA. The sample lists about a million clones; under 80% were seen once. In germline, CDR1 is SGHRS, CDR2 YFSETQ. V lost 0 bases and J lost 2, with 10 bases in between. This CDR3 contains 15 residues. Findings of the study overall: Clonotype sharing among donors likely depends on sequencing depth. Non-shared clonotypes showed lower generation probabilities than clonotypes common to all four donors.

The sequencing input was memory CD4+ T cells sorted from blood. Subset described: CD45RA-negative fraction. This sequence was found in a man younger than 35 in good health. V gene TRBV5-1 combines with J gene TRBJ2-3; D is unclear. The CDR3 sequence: CASSLVRPNTDTQYF. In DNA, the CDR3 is TGCGCCAGCAGCTTGGTCCGCCCCAACACAGATACGCAGTATTTT.